Sequencing of this TCR beta chain was carried out in a study of CD8+ T cells in alopecia areata. Study information: Affected scalp percentage determined the severity score of treated patients.

With respect to this clone: Its antigen is not identified.

This CDR3 contains 13 residues. The germline gives CDR1 SQVTM, CDR2 ANQGSEA. V lost 3 bases to trimming and J lost 5 bases; unmatched junction nucleotides: 6. General study points: A large proportion of expanded lesional clones were detected persisting in scalp and blood during tofacitinib. Scalp clonality, together with expanded CD8+ clones among the top 100, fell significantly with tofacitinib.

Treatment here: oral pan-JAK inhibitor, 5-10 mg twice daily. Peripheral blood and lesional scalp punch biopsies came from alopecia areata patients. The sequencing template was cDNA reverse transcribed from extracted RNA. Sequencing used immunoSEQ multiplex PCR; TCRdb keeps in-frame clones, though not all of them. The sample includes about 190,000 clones, 60% of them seen just once. This TCR derives from a human donor with alopecia areata. This chain links TRBV29-1 with TRBJ2-5, with TRBD2 matching over 7 bases. The material sequenced was CD4+ T cells sorted from blood, taken at week 4, from a patient treated with tofacitinib. The CDR3 protein is CSVEAGVGETQYF. The CDR3 DNA sequence: TGCAGCGTTGAGGCGGGAGTAGGGGAGACCCAGTACTTC.